A single sample is the source of the 24 T cell receptor beta chains below, sequenced in a study of T cell responses to AZD1222 COVID-19 vaccine. Clones were sequenced by immunoSEQ multiplex PCR, and TCRdb holds only the in-frame ones, with some missing. The sample lists some 200,000 clones; 94% were seen once. The input for sequencing was peripheral blood, taken 28 days after the second dose of the MenACWY control vaccine. The receptors stem from an adult who received the MenACWY meningococcal vaccine as a control.

This clone occurred once. CDR3 sequence: CASSATGVGGYTF. DNA for the CDR3: TGTGCCAGCAGTGCGACAGGGGTGGGTGGCTACACCTTC. The rearrangement links TRBV9 to TRBJ1-2, with 8 bases aligning to TRBD1. The V and J ends lost 5 bases and 7 bases, in that order; junction bases with no gene match: 7. The germline gives CDR1 SGDLS, CDR2 YYNGEE. The CDR3 has 13 amino acids.

The chain has TRBV7-9 and TRBJ2-3, with D possibly being TRBD1 (5 bases). Germline values: CDR1 SEHNR, CDR2 FQNEAQ (reference sequence). V was cut by 0 bases and J by 1 base, with 11 bases left in between. This CDR3 contains 16 residues. CDR3 amino acids: CASSLAQTAGTDTQYF. The CDR3 DNA is TGTGCCAGCAGCTTAGCGCAGACAGCCGGCACAGATACGCAGTATTTT.

The J gene is TRBJ2-7, the V gene TRBV5-6; 7 nucleotides match TRBD1. V lost 4 bases, J lost 9 bases, and 13 bases stayed unmatched. CDR1 is SGHDT and CDR2 is YYEEEE in the germline V gene. The CDR3 spans 14 residues. CDR3 coding DNA: TGTGCCAGCAGCAAGGACAGGAGCGTGAGTGGGCAGTACTTC. Protein: CASSKDRSVSGQYF.

The chain is built from TRBV7-9 and TRBJ1-1; D is unresolved. This CDR3 spans 12 amino acids. The ends were cut back, 5 bases at V and 8 bases at J, with 12 bases in the middle. CDR1 and CDR2 (germline): SEHNR, FQNEAQ (reference sequence). As DNA, the CDR3 is TGTGCCAGCAGCGCAAATCGGGTGGAAGCTTTCTTT. This encodes CASSANRVEAFF.

The chain carries TRBV2 and TRBJ1-4; D may be TRBD1 (6 bases). CDR1 is SNHLY and CDR2 is FYNNEI in the germline V gene. Trimming took 5 bases from V and 5 from J, leaving 12 bases between them. The CDR3 runs 14 residues. The CDR3 sequence is CASSTWGGNEKLFF. CDR3 coding DNA: TGTGCCAGCAGTACGTGGGGGGGCAATGAAAAACTGTTTTTT.

J is TRBJ2-2 and V is TRBV28; the D is unclear. Germline-derived CDR1 and CDR2 are MDHEN and SYDVKM. V was pared by 1 base and J by 1 base, with 4 bases between. This CDR3 is 14 amino acids long. The CDR3 here is CASSLSENTGELFF. In DNA form, the CDR3 reads TGTGCCAGCAGTTTATCCGAGAACACCGGGGAGCTGTTTTTT.

V usage is TRBV20-1 and J usage is TRBJ2-1, with D uncertain. Germline CDR1 DFQATT, CDR2 SNEGSKA (reference sequence). V lost 3 bases, J lost 1 base, and 7 bases lay in between. This CDR3 region has 13 residues. This CDR3 reads CSASSRSYNEQFF. CDR3 in DNA: TGCAGTGCTAGTTCACGGTCCTACAATGAGCAGTTCTTC.

The genes are TRBV4-2 and TRBJ2-1; 10 positions match TRBD1. J was trimmed by 6 bases and V by 0 bases; bases with no gene match: 8. This CDR3 comprises 17 residues. CDR1 and CDR2 from the germline V gene are LGHNA and YNFKEQ. Here the CDR3 reads CASSQDMTRTGGNEQFF. The CDR3 DNA is TGTGCCAGCAGCCAAGATATGACAAGGACAGGGGGCAATGAGCAGTTCTTC.

V usage is TRBV9 and J usage is TRBJ2-5, with a tentative D call TRBD1 (5 bases). CDR1 and CDR2 from the germline V gene are SGDLS and YYNGEE. Trimming stripped 3 bases from V and 2 bases from J, with 14 bases between. CDR3 length: 15 residues. The chain's CDR3 is CASSEGRLTQETQYF. In nucleotides, the CDR3 is TGTGCCAGCAGCGAGGGGCGACTGACTCAAGAGACCCAGTACTTC.

This sequence joins TRBV6-5 and TRBJ1-6; D may be TRBD1 (5 bases). V lost 6 bases, J lost 9 bases, and 18 bases lay in between. CDR3 length: 15 residues. Germline assignment: CDR1 MNHEY and CDR2 SVGAGI. CDR3 in amino acids: CASRQTGDWISPLHF. CDR3 DNA: TGTGCCAGCAGACAAACCGGGGACTGGATTTCACCCCTCCACTTT.

The gene calls are TRBV27 and TRBJ1-6; TRBD1 is a possible D gene (6 bases). Trimming pared 5 bases from V and 4 bases from J, leaving 15 bases between. CDR1 is MNHEY, CDR2 SMNVEV, per germline (reference sequence). The CDR3 totals 16 residues. In nucleotides, the CDR3 is TGTGCCAGCAGTATGAGACAGGAGGTTTATAATTCACCCCTCCACTTT. Its protein is CASSMRQEVYNSPLHF.

V is TRBV10-3 and J is TRBJ1-1; D gene uncertain. V lost 4 bases, J lost 6 bases, and 15 bases lay in between. There are 14 residues in the CDR3. CDR1 is ENHRY and CDR2 is SYGVKD in the germline V gene. The CDR3 loop reads CAISVGRDMAEAFF. CDR3 in DNA: TGTGCCATCAGTGTTGGGCGCGATATGGCTGAAGCTTTCTTT.

The chain has TRBV6-5 and TRBJ1-4; tentative D call: TRBD1 (6 bases). Germline CDR1 is MNHEY and CDR2 is SVGAGI. V lost 7 bases and J 7 bases, leaving 16 bases between the germline ends. The CDR3 totals 14 residues. CDR3 sequence (DNA): TGTGCCAGCAACCGTGGGGGGGCTGGTGAAAAACTGTTTTTT. As protein: CASNRGGAGEKLFF.

This clone showed up many times. The chain carries TRBV4-2 and TRBJ2-1; D remains unclear. This CDR3 is built from 13 residues. The germline V gene has CDR1 LGHNA and CDR2 YNFKEQ. Trimming removed 2 bases from V and 5 bases from J, with 7 bases in between. CDR3 sequence reads: CASSQTSDNEQFF. The CDR3 DNA follows: TGTGCCAGCAGCCAAACGTCTGACAATGAGCAGTTCTTC.

The chain links TRBV28 to TRBJ2-7; 8 bases are a match to TRBD2. V shed 2 bases, J shed 7 bases, and the junction held 13 bases outside the gene matches. CDR3 length: 16 amino acids. The germline gives CDR1 MDHEN, CDR2 SYDVKM. This chain's CDR3 is CASSLGLAGSLGEQYF. The DNA for the CDR3 is TGTGCCAGCAGTTTAGGGCTAGCGGGCTCTCTGGGGGAGCAGTACTTC.

The genes are TRBV6-5 and TRBJ2-7; D is tentatively TRBD1 or TRBD2 (5 bases each). CDR1 is MNHEY and CDR2 is SVGAGI in the germline V gene. The CDR3 has 13 amino acids. The V end was cut by 4 bases, the J end by 6 bases, with 13 bases between. This CDR3 is CASSLGRFGEQYF. The CDR3 region has the DNA TGTGCCAGCAGTTTGGGACGGTTTGGCGAGCAGTACTTC.

This chain links TRBV28 with TRBJ1-2; D is perhaps TRBD1 (6 bases). The CDR3 is made up of 14 amino acids. The V and J ends lost 5 bases and 6 bases respectively, with 16 bases between them. Germline CDR1 MDHEN, CDR2 SYDVKM. CDR3 residues: CASSLQGISNGYTF. Written as DNA, the CDR3 is TGTGCCAGCAGTCTACAGGGCATATCGAATGGCTACACCTTC.

The chain is built from TRBV10-3 and TRBJ2-1; D ambiguous. V was shortened by 4 bases and J by 5 bases, with 6 bases between the two germline ends. The CDR3 loop spans 12 amino acids. Germline-derived CDR1 and CDR2 are ENHRY and SYGVKD. The CDR3 DNA sequence: TGTGCCATCAGTGGGACCAACAATGAGCAGTTCTTC. This gives the protein CAISGTNNEQFF.

The chain has TRBV3-1 (or the pseudogene TRBV3-2) and TRBJ1-2, with D possibly TRBD1 on 6 matching bases. Germline CDR1 LGHDT, CDR2 YNNKEL (reference sequence). This CDR3 comprises 14 residues. V lost 4 bases to trimming and J lost 4 bases, with 13 bases between them. DNA of the CDR3: TGTGCCAGCAGCCTTGGGGACACACGCTATGGCTACACCTTC. This sequence encodes CASSLGDTRYGYTF.

This chain joins TRBV6-1 and TRBJ2-5; 8 bases fit TRBD1. J was trimmed by 3 bases and V by 3 bases; bases with no gene match: 3. The CDR3 has 14 amino acids. Per germline, CDR1 MNHNS and CDR2 SASEGT. CDR3 coding DNA: TGTGCCAGCAGTGAGTGGGACAGGAAAGAGACCCAGTACTTC. Its translation: CASSEWDRKETQYF.

The gene calls are TRBV5-6 and TRBJ1-2; D may be TRBD1 (5 bases). This CDR3 spans 14 amino acids. Germline V gives CDR1 SGHDT, CDR2 YYEEEE. The V end was cut by 0 bases, the J end by 8 bases, with 14 bases between. CDR3 bases: TGTGCCAGCAGCTTGGAAGGGGCCTCCGGAGGCTACACCTTC. It is translated as CASSLEGASGGYTF.

This chain uses TRBV2 with TRBJ2-3; TRBD2 matches 14 bases. The trim removed 5 bases at V and 7 bases at J, leaving 8 bases unmatched. This CDR3 contains 16 residues. Germline assignment: CDR1 SNHLY and CDR2 FYNNEI. In nucleotides, the CDR3 is TGTGCCAGCAGTTTAGGACTAGCGGGAGGTCAGAATACGCAGTATTTT. Encoded protein: CASSLGLAGGQNTQYF.

CDR3: CASSIDRQYNEKLFF. As DNA, the CDR3 is TGTGCCAGTAGTATAGATCGGCAGTATAATGAAAAACTGTTTTTT. This chain uses TRBV19 with TRBJ1-4; no clear D gene. CDR1 LNHDA and CDR2 SQIVND come from the germline V gene (reference sequence). The V and J ends lost 0 bases and 4 bases respectively, with 9 bases between them. The CDR3 has 15 residues.

This clone was observed once. V is TRBV7-9 and J is TRBJ2-7; tentative D call: TRBD1 (7 bases). There are 14 residues in the CDR3. Germline values: CDR1 SEHNR, CDR2 FQNEAQ (reference sequence). Between the trimmed V and J ends, which lost 3 bases and 3 bases, there was a span of 12 bases. CDR3 bases: TGTGCCAGCAGCTTCGGCCAGGGGGGCTACGAGCAGTACTTC. Its protein product is CASSFGQGGYEQYF. The full variable domain, rest sourced from reference TRBV7-9 and TRBJ2-7, is DTGVSQNPRHKITKRGQNVTFRCDPISEHNRLYWYRQTLGQGPEFLTYFQNEAQLEKSRLLSDRFSAERPKGSFSTLEIQRTEQGDSAMYLCASSFGQGGYEQYFGPGTRLTVT.